This TCR beta chain was found in a study of blood T cell repertoires in COVID-19. The overall study: Acute and convalescent COVID-19 samples came from the United States, Italy and Spain. T cells, B-cell-depleted T cells, or PBMCs provided the cDNA or gDNA that served as material.

Per the germline V gene, CDR1 is MDHEN and CDR2 is SYDVKM. The CDR3 covers 17 residues. The trim removed 2 bases at V and 3 bases at J, leaving 8 bases unmatched. Authors' data handling: Amplified reference gene primers provided the basis for estimating nucleated cell counts. Sequencing used immunoSEQ multiplex PCR; TCRdb keeps in-frame clones, though not all of them. V, J and clone size are taken as reported in that table, and D and trimming were inferred from the DNA itself. Found here are approximately 300,000 clones, about nine tenths of them singletons; the top ten hold roughly 2.1%. The TCR comes from a young man with active or convalescent COVID-19. Source material: peripheral blood. The chain joins TRBV28 to TRBJ2-3; 10 nucleotides line up with TRBD2. The CDR3 nucleotides read TGTGCCAGCAGTTTAGTCTCAGCGGGAGGGCTGACAGATACGCAGTATTTT. It codes for CASSLVSAGGLTDTQYF. Based on the CDR3 plus reference TRBV28 and TRBJ2-3, the full variable domain is DVKVTQSSRYLVKRTGEKVFLECVQDMDHENMFWYRQDPGLGLRLIYFSYDVKMKEKGDIPEGYSVSREKKERFSLILESASTNQTSMYLCASSLVSAGGLTDTQYFGPGTRLTVL.